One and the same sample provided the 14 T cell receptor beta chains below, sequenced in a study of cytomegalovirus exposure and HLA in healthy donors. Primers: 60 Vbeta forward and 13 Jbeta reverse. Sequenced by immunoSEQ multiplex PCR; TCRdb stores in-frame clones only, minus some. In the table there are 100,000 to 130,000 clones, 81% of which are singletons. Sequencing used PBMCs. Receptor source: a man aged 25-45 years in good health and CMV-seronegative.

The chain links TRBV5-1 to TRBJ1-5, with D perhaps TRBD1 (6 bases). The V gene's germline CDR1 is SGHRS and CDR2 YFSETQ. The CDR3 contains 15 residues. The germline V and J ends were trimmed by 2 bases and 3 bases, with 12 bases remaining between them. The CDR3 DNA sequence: TGCGCCAGCAGCTTAGGGGGGGGAGTCAATCAGCCCCAGCATTTT. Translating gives CASSLGGGVNQPQHF. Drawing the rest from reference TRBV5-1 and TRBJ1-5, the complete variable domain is KAGVTQTPRYLIKTRGQQVTLSCSPISGHRSVSWYQQTPGQGLQFLFEYFSETQRNKGNFPGRFSGRQFSNSRSEMNVSTLELGDSALYLCASSLGGGVNQPQHFGDGTRLSIL.

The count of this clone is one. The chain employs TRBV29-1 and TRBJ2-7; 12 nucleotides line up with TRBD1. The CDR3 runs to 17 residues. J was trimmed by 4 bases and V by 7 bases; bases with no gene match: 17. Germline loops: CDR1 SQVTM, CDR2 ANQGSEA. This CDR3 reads CSAGGTGGPGLLYEQYF. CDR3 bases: TGCAGCGCGGGGGGGACAGGGGGCCCGGGACTACTGTACGAGCAGTACTTC.

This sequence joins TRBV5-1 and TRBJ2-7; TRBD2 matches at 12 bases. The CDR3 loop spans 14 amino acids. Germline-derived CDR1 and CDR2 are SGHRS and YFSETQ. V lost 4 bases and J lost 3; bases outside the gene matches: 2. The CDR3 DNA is TGCGCCAGCAGCACTAGCGGGAGGCTCTACGAGCAGTACTTC. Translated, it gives CASSTSGRLYEQYF.

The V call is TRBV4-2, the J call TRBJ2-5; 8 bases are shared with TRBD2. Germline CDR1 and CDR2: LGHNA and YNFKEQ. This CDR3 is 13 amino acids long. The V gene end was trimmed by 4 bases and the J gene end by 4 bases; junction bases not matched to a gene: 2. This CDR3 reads CASSRGTRETQYF. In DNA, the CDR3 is TGTGCCAGCAGCCGAGGGACTAGAGAGACCCAGTACTTC.

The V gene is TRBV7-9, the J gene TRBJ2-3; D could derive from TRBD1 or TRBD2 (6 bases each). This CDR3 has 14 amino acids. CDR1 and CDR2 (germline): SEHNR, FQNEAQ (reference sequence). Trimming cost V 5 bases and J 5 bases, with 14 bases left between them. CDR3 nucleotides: TGTGCCAGCAGCCTAGGGGGGCCTATAGATACGCAGTATTTT. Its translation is CASSLGGPIDTQYF.

CDR3 loop: CASSLGAAGESEAFF. The CDR3 DNA sequence: TGTGCCAGCAGCTTAGGGGCCGCGGGGGAATCTGAAGCTTTCTTT. V is TRBV11-3 and J is TRBJ1-1; perhaps TRBD1 as D (5 bases). Trimming stripped 1 base from V and 6 bases from J, with 15 bases between. CDR3 length: 15 residues. The germline gives CDR1 SGHNT, CDR2 YENEEA.

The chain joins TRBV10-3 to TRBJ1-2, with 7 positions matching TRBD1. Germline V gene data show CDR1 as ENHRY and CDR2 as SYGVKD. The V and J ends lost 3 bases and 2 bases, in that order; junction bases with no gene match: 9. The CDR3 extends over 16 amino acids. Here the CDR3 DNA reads TGTGCCATCAGTGACGGGGGACAGCACCTCAACTATGGCTACACCTTC. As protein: CAISDGGQHLNYGYTF.

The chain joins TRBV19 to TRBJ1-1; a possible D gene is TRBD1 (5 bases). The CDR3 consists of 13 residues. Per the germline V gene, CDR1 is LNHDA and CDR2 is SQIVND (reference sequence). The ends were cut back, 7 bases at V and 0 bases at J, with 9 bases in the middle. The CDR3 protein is CASMEGMNTEAFF. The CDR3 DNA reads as TGTGCCAGTATGGAGGGGATGAACACTGAAGCTTTCTTT.

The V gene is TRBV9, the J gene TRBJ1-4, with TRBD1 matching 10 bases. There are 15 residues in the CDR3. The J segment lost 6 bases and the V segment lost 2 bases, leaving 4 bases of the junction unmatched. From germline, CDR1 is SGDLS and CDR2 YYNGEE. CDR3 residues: CASSVVGQGHEKLFF. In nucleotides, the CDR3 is TGTGCCAGCAGCGTGGTGGGACAGGGGCATGAAAAACTGTTTTTT.

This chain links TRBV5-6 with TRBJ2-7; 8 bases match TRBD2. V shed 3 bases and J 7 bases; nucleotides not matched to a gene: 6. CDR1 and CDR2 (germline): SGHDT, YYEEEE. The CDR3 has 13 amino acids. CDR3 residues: CASSSSPSGEQYF. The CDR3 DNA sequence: TGTGCCAGCAGCTCGAGCCCTAGCGGGGAGCAGTACTTC.

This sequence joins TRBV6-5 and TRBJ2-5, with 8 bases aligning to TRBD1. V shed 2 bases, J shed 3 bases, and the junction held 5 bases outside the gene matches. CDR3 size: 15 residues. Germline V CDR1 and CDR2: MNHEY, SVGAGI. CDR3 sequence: CASSYDRGKKETQYF. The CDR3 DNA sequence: TGTGCCAGCAGTTACGACAGGGGTAAAAAAGAGACCCAGTACTTC.

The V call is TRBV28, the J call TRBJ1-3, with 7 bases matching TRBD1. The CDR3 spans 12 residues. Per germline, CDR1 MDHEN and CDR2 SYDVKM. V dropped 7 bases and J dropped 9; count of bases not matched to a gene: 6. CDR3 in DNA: TGTGCCAGCAACAGGGGCTACTCCACCATATATTTT. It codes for CASNRGYSTIYF. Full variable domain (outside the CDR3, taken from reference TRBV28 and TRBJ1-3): DVKVTQSSRYLVKRTGEKVFLECVQDMDHENMFWYRQDPGLGLRLIYFSYDVKMKEKGDIPEGYSVSREKKERFSLILESASTNQTSMYLCASNRGYSTIYFGEGSWLTVV.

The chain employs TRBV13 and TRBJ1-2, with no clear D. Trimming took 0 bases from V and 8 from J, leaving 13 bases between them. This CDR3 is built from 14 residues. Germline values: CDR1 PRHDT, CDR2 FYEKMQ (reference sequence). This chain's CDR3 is CASSLGRSFGGYTF. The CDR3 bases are TGTGCCAGCAGCTTAGGCCGGTCCTTCGGGGGCTACACCTTC.

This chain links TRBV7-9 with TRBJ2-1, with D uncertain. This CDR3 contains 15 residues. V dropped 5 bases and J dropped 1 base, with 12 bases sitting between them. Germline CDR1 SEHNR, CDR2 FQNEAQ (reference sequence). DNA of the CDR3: TGTGCCAGCAGCCCGTTCTTCCTTTCCTACAATGAGCAGTTCTTC. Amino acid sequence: CASSPFFLSYNEQFF.